One and the same sample provided the 21 T cell receptor beta chains below, sequenced in a study of Ad26.COV2.S vaccination and SARS-CoV-2 variants. Some clones are missing from TCRdb's copy, which holds only in-frame ones; the method was immunoSEQ multiplex PCR. The sample contains about 680,000 clones, around 90% of which appear only once. Noted treatment: around 19 received Ad26.COV2.S at low or high dose, single or two shots; 5 received placebo; per-sample allocation not given. Specimen acquisition occurred on day 63 following the initial vaccine or placebo injection. This specimen was peripheral blood, taken in a trial of Ad26.COV2.S vaccine versus placebo. The source of these receptors is a person aged 18-65 years who received the Ad26.COV2.S COVID-19 vaccine or a placebo.

The gene calls are TRBV24-1 and TRBJ2-3; unclear D gene. Trimming removed 0 bases from V and 7 bases from J, with 4 bases in between. The CDR3 sequence is 12 residues long. The germline CDR1 and CDR2 sequences are KGHDR and SFDVKD. The CDR3 is CATSDLGNTQYF. Here the CDR3 DNA reads TGTGCCACCAGTGATTTGGGGAATACGCAGTATTTT.

CDR3 sequence reads: CASSGPGTRANLAYGYTF. The CDR3 DNA reads as TGTGCCAGCAGCGGCCCAGGGACGCGGGCTAATTTGGCCTATGGCTACACCTTC. This chain links TRBV9 with TRBJ1-2; tentatively, D is TRBD1 (5 bases). This CDR3 comprises 18 residues. V gave up 3 bases and J gave up 4 bases, with 25 bases separating them. Germline CDR1 reads SGDLS; CDR2 reads YYNGEE.

This chain uses TRBV4-3 with TRBJ1-4; a weak D match, TRBD1 (5 bases). The CDR3 length is 16 residues. CDR1 and CDR2 from the germline V gene are LGHNA and YSLEER. V was shortened by 3 bases and J by 0 bases, with 11 bases between the two germline ends. CDR3 coding DNA: TGCGCCAGCAGCCATACAGGATTTGCAACTAATGAAAAACTGTTTTTT. Amino acid sequence: CASSHTGFATNEKLFF.

The chain is built from TRBV18 and TRBJ2-7; 9 bases line up with TRBD1. V lost 3 bases and J lost 11; bases outside the gene matches: 8. There are 13 residues in the CDR3. Germline CDR1 and CDR2: KGHSH and LQKENI. The CDR3 is CASSPDRGPEEYF. CDR3 DNA: TGTGCCAGCTCACCGGACAGGGGCCCCGAAGAGTACTTC.

This clone was seen more than once but under ten times. V usage is TRBV4-3 and J usage is TRBJ1-6, with TRBD1 matching 7 bases. CDR3 length: 15 residues. V gave up 2 bases and J gave up 9 bases; unmatched junction bases: 7. In germline, CDR1 is LGHNA, CDR2 YSLEER. The CDR3, as DNA: TGCGCCAGCAGCCAATCGACAGGGCCAGTTTCACCCCTCCACTTT. This translates into CASSQSTGPVSPLHF.

This clone was detected once. The chain carries TRBV18 and TRBJ2-7, with D possibly TRBD1 on 6 matching bases. The CDR3 length is 15 residues. Germline CDR1 reads KGHSH; CDR2 reads LQKENI. With 0 bases removed from V and 4 bases from J, the gap between germline ends came to 13 bases. CDR3 DNA sequence: TGTGCCAGCTCACCACCTCGTACAGGGTCTTACGAGCAGTACTTC. Translated, it gives CASSPPRTGSYEQYF.

The chain carries TRBV18 and TRBJ2-7; D gene unclear. The germline gives CDR1 KGHSH, CDR2 LQKENI. V was shortened by 6 bases and J by 2 bases, with 17 bases between the two germline ends. CDR3 size: 15 residues. In nucleotides, the CDR3 is TGTGCCAGCTCGAATGGAAGCCCCCGGGCCTACGAGCAGTACTTC. This sequence encodes CASSNGSPRAYEQYF.

This clone is a singleton in its sample. V usage is TRBV14 and J usage is TRBJ2-5, with D possibly being TRBD2 (6 bases). V was clipped by 0 bases and J by 5 bases, with 13 bases between them. The CDR3 covers 15 residues. CDR1 and CDR2 (germline): SGHDN, FVKESK. This chain's CDR3 is CASSQDGQGGETQYF. CDR3 nucleotide sequence: TGTGCCAGCAGCCAAGATGGCCAGGGAGGCGAGACCCAGTACTTC.

The V gene is TRBV11-2, the J gene TRBJ1-4; 8 bases match TRBD1. CDR3 length: 13 residues. The V gene's germline CDR1 is SGHAT and CDR2 FQNNGV. The J segment lost 8 bases and the V segment lost 3 bases, leaving 2 bases of the junction unmatched. CDR3 nucleotide sequence: TGTGCCAGCAGCTTGGGACAGGCGGAAAAACTGTTTTTT. This translates into CASSLGQAEKLFF. The full variable domain, completed using reference TRBV11-2 and TRBJ1-4, is EAGVAQSPRYKIIEKRQSVAFWCNPISGHATLYWYQQILGQGPKLLIQFQNNGVVDDSQLPKDRFSAERLKGVDSTLKIQPAKLEDSAVYLCASSLGQAEKLFFGSGTQLSVL.

The genes are TRBV5-4 and TRBJ2-5; D might be TRBD1 (6 bases). V lost 0 bases and J lost 5, with 14 bases in between. This CDR3 comprises 15 residues. Germline-derived CDR1 and CDR2 are SGHNT and YYREEE (reference sequence). DNA for the CDR3: TGTGCCAGCAGCTTGGCCGGTACAGGGAGTGAGACCCAGTACTTC. This gives the protein CASSLAGTGSETQYF.

V usage is TRBV2 and J usage is TRBJ1-5; unclear D gene. The CDR3 has 14 amino acids. Trimming cost V 4 bases and J 6 bases, with 13 bases left between them. The germline V gene has CDR1 SNHLY and CDR2 FYNNEI. The CDR3 DNA is TGTGCCAGCAGTGTAGAACTGGGCAGTCAGCCCCAGCATTTT. It translates to CASSVELGSQPQHF.

The J gene is TRBJ2-7, the V gene TRBV6-5; the D is unclear. CDR1 and CDR2 from the germline V gene are MNHEY and SVGAGI. Trimming shortened V by 7 bases and J by 3 bases, and 19 bases separated the two germline ends. The CDR3 has 15 residues. Here the CDR3 reads CASNPKVGPRYEQYF. Here the CDR3 DNA reads TGTGCCAGCAACCCGAAAGTTGGACCTCGCTACGAGCAGTACTTC.

This clone came up once. The CDR3 bases are TGTGCCAGCAGGGAGGGAGTGAGTTCACCCCTCCACTTT. Translation: CASREGVSSPLHF. This chain connects TRBV3-1 (or the pseudogene TRBV3-2) to TRBJ1-6; D remains ambiguous. The germline V and J ends were trimmed by 6 bases and 9 bases, with 12 bases remaining between them. This CDR3 has 13 residues. Germline assignment: CDR1 LGHDT and CDR2 YNNKEL (reference sequence).

The V call is TRBV5-4, the J call TRBJ1-3; 7 bases fit TRBD1. Germline V gene data show CDR1 as SGHNT and CDR2 as YYREEE (reference sequence). Trimming removed 4 bases from V and 4 bases from J; junction bases left unmatched: 8. The CDR3 has 15 residues. The CDR3 spells CASSPGQLTGNTIYF. CDR3 DNA sequence: TGTGCCAGCAGCCCGGGACAGCTTACCGGAAACACCATATATTTT. Full variable domain (remainder filled in from reference TRBV5-4 and TRBJ1-3): ETGVTQSPTHLIKTRGQQVTLRCSSQSGHNTVSWYQQALGQGPQFIFQYYREEENGRGNFPPRFSGLQFPNYSSELNVNALELDDSALYLCASSPGQLTGNTIYFGEGSWLTVV.

The chain joins TRBV30 to TRBJ2-3; D ambiguous. Germline CDR1 reads GTSNPN; CDR2 reads SVGIG (reference sequence). Trimming left V 1 base short and J 4 bases short, with 15 bases between. The CDR3 sequence is 15 residues long. The CDR3 spells CAWSASRKSADTQYF. The CDR3 DNA reads as TGTGCCTGGAGTGCCTCCCGGAAGTCTGCAGATACGCAGTATTTT.

This rearrangement joins TRBV19 to TRBJ2-7, with TRBD1 matching 7 bases. The CDR3 is 15 residues long. Unmatched junction bases numbered 9, after V lost 5 bases and J lost 2 bases. CDR1 and CDR2 (germline): LNHDA, SQIVND (reference sequence). The CDR3 reads CASSSSRQGTYEQYF. The CDR3 DNA reads TGTGCCAGTAGTTCATCCCGACAGGGTACCTACGAGCAGTACTTC.

The chain employs TRBV5-1 and TRBJ2-3; D could derive from TRBD1 or TRBD2 (5 bases each). This CDR3 has 16 residues. CDR1 SGHRS and CDR2 YFSETQ come from the germline V gene. Deletions cut 5 bases from V and 2 bases from J, with 18 bases between. DNA of the CDR3: TGCGCCAGCAGTCCTCGGGGCGCGGCCCCCACAGATACGCAGTATTTT. Its translation: CASSPRGAAPTDTQYF.

The chain couples TRBV19 to TRBJ2-1; TRBD1 agrees at 10 bases. J lost 0 bases, V lost 4 bases, and 12 bases had no gene match. This CDR3 spans 19 amino acids. Germline values: CDR1 LNHDA, CDR2 SQIVND (reference sequence). The CDR3 DNA is TGTGCCAGTAGTAAGTCCGGGACAGGGGCCTCCCCCTCCTACAATGAGCAGTTCTTC. Translation gives CASSKSGTGASPSYNEQFF.

V gene TRBV19 combines with J gene TRBJ2-4; TRBD2 matches 14 bases. This CDR3 has 18 residues. In germline, CDR1 is LNHDA, CDR2 SQIVND (reference sequence). The ends lost 5 bases at V and 0 bases at J; junction bases unmatched: 6. The CDR3 DNA follows: TGTGCCAGTAGTCCCAGGGGACTAGCGGGAGAAGCCAAAAACATTCAGTACTTC. Translated, it gives CASSPRGLAGEAKNIQYF.

This chain links TRBV5-4 with TRBJ1-6, with no clear D. The germline CDR1 and CDR2 sequences are SGHNT and YYREEE (reference sequence). V was trimmed by 0 bases and J by 3 bases, leaving 4 bases between them. CDR3 length equals 14 residues. CDR3 coding DNA: TGTGCCAGCAGCTTGGAAGGCTATAATTCACCCCTCCACTTT. Translation: CASSLEGYNSPLHF.

The J gene is TRBJ1-1, the V gene TRBV5-8; no firm D call. CDR3 length: 16 residues. Trimming left V 3 bases short and J 5 bases short, with 20 bases between. Germline V lookup: CDR1 SGHTS, CDR2 YDEGEE. The CDR3 region has the DNA TGTGCCAGCAGCTCGCGGTCGACATCCGGGAGGACTGAAGCTTTCTTT. Protein product: CASSSRSTSGRTEAFF. Based on the CDR3 plus reference TRBV5-8 and TRBJ1-1, the full variable domain is EAGVTQSPTHLIKTRGQQATLRCSPISGHTSVYWYQQALGLGLQFLLWYDEGEERNRGNFPPRFSGRQFPNYSSELNVNALELEDSALYLCASSSRSTSGRTEAFFGQGTRLTVV.